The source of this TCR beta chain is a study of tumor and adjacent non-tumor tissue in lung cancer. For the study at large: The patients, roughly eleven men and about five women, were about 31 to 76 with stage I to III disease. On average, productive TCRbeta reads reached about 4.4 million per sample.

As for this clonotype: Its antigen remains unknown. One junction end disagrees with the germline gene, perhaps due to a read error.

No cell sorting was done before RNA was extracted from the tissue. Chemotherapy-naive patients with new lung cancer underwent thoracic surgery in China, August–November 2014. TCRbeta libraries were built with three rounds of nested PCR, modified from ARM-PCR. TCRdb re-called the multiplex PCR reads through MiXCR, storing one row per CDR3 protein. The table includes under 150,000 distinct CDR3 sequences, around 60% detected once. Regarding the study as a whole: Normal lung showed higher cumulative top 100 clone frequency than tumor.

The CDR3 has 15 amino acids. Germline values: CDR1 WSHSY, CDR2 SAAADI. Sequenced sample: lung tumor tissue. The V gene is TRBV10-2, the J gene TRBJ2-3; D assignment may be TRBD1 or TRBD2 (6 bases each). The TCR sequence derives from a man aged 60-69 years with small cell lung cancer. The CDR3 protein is CDSSEFPKGGDTQYF. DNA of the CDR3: TGCGACAGCAGTGAGTTCCCAAAGGGGGGAGATACGCAGTATTTT.